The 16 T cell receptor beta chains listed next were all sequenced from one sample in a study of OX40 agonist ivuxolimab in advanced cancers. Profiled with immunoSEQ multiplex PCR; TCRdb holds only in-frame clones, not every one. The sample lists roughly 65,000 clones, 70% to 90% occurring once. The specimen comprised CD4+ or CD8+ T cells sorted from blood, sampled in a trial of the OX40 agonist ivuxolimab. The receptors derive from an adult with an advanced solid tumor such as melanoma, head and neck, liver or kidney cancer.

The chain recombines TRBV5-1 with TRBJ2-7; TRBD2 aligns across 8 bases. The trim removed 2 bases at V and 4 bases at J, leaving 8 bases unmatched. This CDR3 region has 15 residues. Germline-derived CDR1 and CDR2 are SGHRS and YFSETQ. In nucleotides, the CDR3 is TGCGCCAGCAGCTTTGATGGCAGCGGGAGTTACGAGCAGTACTTC. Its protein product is CASSFDGSGSYEQYF. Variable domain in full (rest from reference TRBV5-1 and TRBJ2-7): KAGVTQTPRYLIKTRGQQVTLSCSPISGHRSVSWYQQTPGQGLQFLFEYFSETQRNKGNFPGRFSGRQFSNSRSEMNVSTLELGDSALYLCASSFDGSGSYEQYFGPGTRLTVT.

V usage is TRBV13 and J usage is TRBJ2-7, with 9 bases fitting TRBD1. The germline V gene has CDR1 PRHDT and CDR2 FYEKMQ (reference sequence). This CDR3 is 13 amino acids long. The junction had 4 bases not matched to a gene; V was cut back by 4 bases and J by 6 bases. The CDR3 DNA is TGTGCCAGCAGCTCCGGGACAGGGCTCGAGCAGTACTTC. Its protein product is CASSSGTGLEQYF.

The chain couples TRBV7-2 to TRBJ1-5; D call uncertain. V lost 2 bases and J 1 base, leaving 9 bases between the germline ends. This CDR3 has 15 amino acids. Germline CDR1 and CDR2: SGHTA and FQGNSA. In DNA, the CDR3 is TGTGCCAGCAGCTTATATTCCGGGAGCAATCAGCCCCAGCATTTT. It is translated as CASSLYSGSNQPQHF.

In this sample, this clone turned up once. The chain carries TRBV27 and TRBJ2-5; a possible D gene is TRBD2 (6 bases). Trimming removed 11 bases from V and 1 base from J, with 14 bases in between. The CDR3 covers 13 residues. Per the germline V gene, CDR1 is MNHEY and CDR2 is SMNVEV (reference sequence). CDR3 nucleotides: TGTGCCGGCCAATCGGGAGTCCAAGAGACCCAGTACTTC. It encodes CAGQSGVQETQYF.

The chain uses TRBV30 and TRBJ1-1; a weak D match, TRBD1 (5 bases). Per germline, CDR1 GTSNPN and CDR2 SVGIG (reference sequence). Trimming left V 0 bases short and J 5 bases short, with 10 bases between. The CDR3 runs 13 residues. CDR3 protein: CAWSVRGWTEAFF. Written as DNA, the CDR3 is TGTGCCTGGAGTGTACGGGGGTGGACTGAAGCTTTCTTT.

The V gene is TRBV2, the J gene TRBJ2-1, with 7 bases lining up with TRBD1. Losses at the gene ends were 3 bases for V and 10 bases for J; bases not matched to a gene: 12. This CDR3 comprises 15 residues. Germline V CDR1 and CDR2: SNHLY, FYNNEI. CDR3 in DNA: TGTGCCAGCAGTGAGGACAGGTTCGGTGTCGGGGAGCAGTTCTTC. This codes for CASSEDRFGVGEQFF.

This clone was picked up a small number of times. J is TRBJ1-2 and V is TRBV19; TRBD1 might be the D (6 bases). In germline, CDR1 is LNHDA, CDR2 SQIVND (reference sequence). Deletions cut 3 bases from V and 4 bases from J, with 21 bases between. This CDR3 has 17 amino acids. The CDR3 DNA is TGTGCCAGTAGTATCGGTACGGGGGGCGTTGGGGGCTATGGCTACACCTTC. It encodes CASSIGTGGVGGYGYTF.

The CDR3 spells CASSPGTVGTQRGYTF. DNA of the CDR3: TGTGCCAGCAGCCCAGGGACAGTGGGGACCCAACGAGGCTACACCTTC. The V call is TRBV7-9, the J call TRBJ1-2; 7 bases are a match to TRBD1. V was pared by 5 bases and J by 8 bases, with 17 bases of the junction left unmatched. This CDR3 spans 16 amino acids. CDR1 SEHNR and CDR2 FQNEAQ come from the germline V gene (reference sequence).

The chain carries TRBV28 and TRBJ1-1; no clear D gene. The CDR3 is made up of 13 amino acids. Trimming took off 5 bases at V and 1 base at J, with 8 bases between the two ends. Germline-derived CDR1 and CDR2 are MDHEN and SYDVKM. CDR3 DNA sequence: TGTGCCAGCAGTCTTCAGGAGAACACTGAAGCTTTCTTT. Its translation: CASSLQENTEAFF.

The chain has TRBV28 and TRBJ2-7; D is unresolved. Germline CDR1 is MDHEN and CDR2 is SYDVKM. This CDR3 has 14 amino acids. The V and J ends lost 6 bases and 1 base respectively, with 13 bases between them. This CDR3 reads CASRHRMDSYEQYF. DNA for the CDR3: TGTGCCAGCAGGCATCGAATGGATTCCTACGAGCAGTACTTC. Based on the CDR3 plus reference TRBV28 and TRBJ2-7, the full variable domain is DVKVTQSSRYLVKRTGEKVFLECVQDMDHENMFWYRQDPGLGLRLIYFSYDVKMKEKGDIPEGYSVSREKKERFSLILESASTNQTSMYLCASRHRMDSYEQYFGPGTRLTVT.

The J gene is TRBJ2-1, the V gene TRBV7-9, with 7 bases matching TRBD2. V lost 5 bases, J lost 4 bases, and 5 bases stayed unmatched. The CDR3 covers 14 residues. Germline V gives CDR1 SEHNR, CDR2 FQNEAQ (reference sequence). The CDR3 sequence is CASSVTSRYNEQFF. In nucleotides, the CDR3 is TGTGCCAGCAGCGTGACTAGCAGGTACAATGAGCAGTTCTTC. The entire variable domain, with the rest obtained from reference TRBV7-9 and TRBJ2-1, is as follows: DTGVSQNPRHKITKRGQNVTFRCDPISEHNRLYWYRQTLGQGPEFLTYFQNEAQLEKSRLLSDRFSAERPKGSFSTLEIQRTEQGDSAMYLCASSVTSRYNEQFFGPGTRLTVL.

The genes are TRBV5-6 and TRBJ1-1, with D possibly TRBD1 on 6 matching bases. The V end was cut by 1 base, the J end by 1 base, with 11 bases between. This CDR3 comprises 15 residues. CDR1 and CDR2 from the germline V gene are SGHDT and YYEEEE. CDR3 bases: TGTGCCAGCAGCTTGTTTGGGGGCACGAACACTGAAGCTTTCTTT. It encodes CASSLFGGTNTEAFF.

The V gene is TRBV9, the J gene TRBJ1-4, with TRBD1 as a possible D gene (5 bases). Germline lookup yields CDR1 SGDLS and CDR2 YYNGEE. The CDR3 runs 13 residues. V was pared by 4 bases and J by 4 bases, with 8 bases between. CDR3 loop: CASSPDSNEKLFF. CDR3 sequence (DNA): TGTGCCAGCAGCCCAGACAGTAATGAAAAACTGTTTTTT.

Written as DNA, the CDR3 is TGCGCCAGCAGCCCAGGATTGACCTACGAGCAGTACTTC. It yields the protein CASSPGLTYEQYF. The J gene is TRBJ2-7, the V gene TRBV5-1; no reliable D call. V was cut by 4 bases and J by 2 bases, with 10 bases left in between. CDR3 length: 13 amino acids. The germline gives CDR1 SGHRS, CDR2 YFSETQ.

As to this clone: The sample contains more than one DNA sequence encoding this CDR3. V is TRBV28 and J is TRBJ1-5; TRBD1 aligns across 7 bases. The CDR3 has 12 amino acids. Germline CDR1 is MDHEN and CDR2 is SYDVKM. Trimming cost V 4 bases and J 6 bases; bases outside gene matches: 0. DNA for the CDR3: TGTGCCAGCAGTTCAGGGGGTCAGCCCCAGCATTTT. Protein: CASSSGGQPQHF.

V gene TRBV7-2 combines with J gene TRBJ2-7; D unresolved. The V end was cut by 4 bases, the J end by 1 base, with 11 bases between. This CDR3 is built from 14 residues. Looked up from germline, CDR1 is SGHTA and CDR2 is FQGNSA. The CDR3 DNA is TGTGCCAGCAGCTCGGCCAACCCATCCTACGAGCAGTACTTC. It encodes CASSSANPSYEQYF.